Below, 15 T cell receptor beta chains from the same sample are listed, as sequenced in a study of spatial heterogeneity in lung cancer. Study-level points and caveats: Expanded intratumoral alpha and beta TCR counts tracked tumor mutation counts.

These receptors are not linked to any known antigen. Time point of the sample: sample taken at primary tumor resection. TCRdb passed the 5' RACE reads through MiXCR, listing each CDR3 protein once. The sample holds 100,000 or so distinct CDR3 sequences; roughly 4.5% are singletons and the top ten take 21%. The sequences come from lung tumor tissue, collected at surgery. Every receptor here comes from a male donor with early-stage non-small cell lung cancer.

This clonotype has a count of ten or more. This chain connects TRBV2 to TRBJ2-3; possible D gene TRBD1, 6 bases. Germline CDR1 and CDR2: SNHLY and FYNNEI. V was pared by 6 bases and J by 0 bases, with 19 bases between. The CDR3 contains 17 residues. CDR3 sequence: CASSRAIIGTSTDTQYF. Written as DNA, the CDR3 is TGTGCCAGCAGCCGAGCCATTATCGGGACAAGCACAGATACGCAGTATTTT.

This clonotype was observed a few times. The rearrangement joins TRBV29-1 to TRBJ2-1, with D maybe TRBD2 (5 bases). V gave up 6 bases and J gave up 4 bases, with 16 bases separating them. The CDR3 totals 14 residues. Germline values: CDR1 SQVTM, CDR2 ANQGSEA. The CDR3 sequence: CSVLTGGRYNEQFF. The CDR3 nucleotides read TGCAGCGTCCTGACGGGCGGGCGGTACAATGAGCAGTTCTTC.

This clonotype was seen ten or more times. The rearrangement links TRBV6-2 or TRBV6-3 to TRBJ2-2, with 11 bases lining up with TRBD2. The CDR3 sequence is 16 residues long. Germline loops: CDR1 MNHEY, CDR2 SVGEGT. V lost 2 bases, J lost 5 bases, and 4 bases stayed unmatched. CDR3 protein: CASSYIGLAGTGELFF. The DNA for the CDR3 is TGTGCCAGCAGTTACATTGGACTAGCGGGTACCGGGGAGCTGTTTTTT.

The sample holds many counts of this clonotype. This chain uses TRBV5-1 with TRBJ2-3; TRBD1 aligns across 8 bases. CDR1 is SGHRS, CDR2 YFSETQ, per germline. J lost 4 bases, V lost 6 bases, and 4 bases had no gene match. This CDR3 is built from 13 residues. CDR3 protein: CASTGGEADTQYF. The CDR3 coding sequence is TGCGCCAGCACAGGGGGCGAGGCAGATACGCAGTATTTT.

This clonotype was picked up many times. The V call is TRBV7-9, the J call TRBJ2-3; D is unclear. The germline V gene encodes CDR1 SEHNR and CDR2 FQNEAQ (reference sequence). The CDR3 totals 12 residues. V was trimmed by 2 bases and J by 3 bases, leaving 3 bases between them. The CDR3 DNA sequence: TGTGCCAGCAGCTTAATTACAGATACGCAGTATTTT. It codes for CASSLITDTQYF.

The CDR3 DNA reads TGTGCCAGCAGCCCCAATCGACTAGCGGGGAAAGGGGACCAGTACTTC. Its translation: CASSPNRLAGKGDQYF. The rearrangement joins TRBV11-2 to TRBJ2-5; 11 nucleotides agree with TRBD2. Germline CDR1 and CDR2: SGHAT and FQNNGV. CDR3 size: 16 residues. J lost 10 bases, V lost 5 bases, and 15 bases had no gene match.

There are many counts of this clonotype. This chain connects TRBV4-1 to TRBJ2-1; 8 bases line up with TRBD1. This CDR3 is 16 amino acids long. V gave up 8 bases and J gave up 5 bases; unmatched junction bases: 14. Germline V gene sequence: CDR1 MGHRA, CDR2 YSYEKL. As DNA, the CDR3 is TGCGCCAGCGCTAAAGGGCCAGGGGGCGTCCACAATGAGCAGTTCTTC. Its translation: CASAKGPGGVHNEQFF.

This clonotype showed up many times. The chain is built from TRBV29-1 and TRBJ2-1, with D unresolved. Germline-derived CDR1 and CDR2 are SQVTM and ANQGSEA. The CDR3 is 13 amino acids. Trimming took off 0 bases at V and 10 bases at J, with 13 bases between the two ends. CDR3 sequence (DNA): TGCAGCGTTGAAGACACAGTGTTCGACGAGCAGTTCTTC. Residues: CSVEDTVFDEQFF.

In its sample, this clonotype was seen many times. CDR3 amino acids: CASSNKTPLHF. CDR3 bases: TGTGCCAGCAGCAATAAAACACCCCTCCACTTT. The J gene is TRBJ1-6, the V gene TRBV3-1; no reliable D call. The CDR3 is 11 amino acids. Trimming removed 5 bases at V and 11 bases at J, with 7 bases between. From germline, CDR1 is LGHDT and CDR2 YNNKEL (reference sequence).

This clonotype was seen repeatedly, ten times or more. The chain combines TRBV28 with TRBJ1-2, with 7 positions matching TRBD1. The ends lost 7 bases at V and 10 bases at J; junction bases unmatched: 15. Germline V gene data show CDR1 as MDHEN and CDR2 as SYDVKM. The CDR3 consists of 14 residues. The CDR3 DNA is TGTGCCAGCAATGAGGTAGGGGGCGCCGCCGCCTACACCTTC. Translating it yields CASNEVGGAAAYTF.

This clonotype came up many times. This chain joins TRBV11-2 and TRBJ2-3; no firm D call. From germline, CDR1 is SGHAT and CDR2 FQNNGV. The V end was cut by 6 bases, the J end by 3 bases, with 16 bases between. This CDR3 has 15 residues. The CDR3 loop is CASSPIRARTDTQYF. The CDR3 DNA is TGTGCCAGCAGTCCTATCCGGGCTCGGACAGATACGCAGTATTTT.

Ten or more counts support this clonotype. The J gene is TRBJ1-4, the V gene TRBV3-1; TRBD1 might be the D (5 bases). The CDR3 sequence is 14 residues long. Germline V gene sequence: CDR1 LGHDT, CDR2 YNNKEL (reference sequence). Trimming took off 1 base at V and 8 bases at J, with 11 bases between the two ends. CDR3 amino acids: CASSQAGGSEKLFF. For the CDR3, the DNA is TGTGCCAGCAGCCAAGCCGGGGGGTCCGAAAAACTGTTTTTT. Filled out from reference TRBV3-1 and TRBJ1-4, the complete variable domain reads DTAVSQTPKYLVTQMGNDKSIKCEQNLGHDTMYWYKQDSKKFLKIMFSYNNKELIINETVPNRFSPKSPDKAHLNLHINSLELGDSAVYFCASSQAGGSEKLFFGSGTQLSVL.

This clonotype was observed at least ten times. V gene TRBV10-3 combines with J gene TRBJ2-3, with a possible D match to TRBD2 (6 bases). Per the germline V gene, CDR1 is ENHRY and CDR2 is SYGVKD. The CDR3 extends over 17 amino acids. V was trimmed by 3 bases and J by 4 bases, leaving 20 bases between them. CDR3 in DNA: TGTGCCATCAGTGACCGCGCCCCCGGAGGGAGACCAGATACGCAGTATTTT. This codes for CAISDRAPGGRPDTQYF.

At least ten counts were recorded for this clonotype. The V gene is TRBV3-1, the J gene TRBJ2-7; no definite D call. Germline values: CDR1 LGHDT, CDR2 YNNKEL (reference sequence). Deletions cut 1 base from V and 5 bases from J, with 3 bases between. The CDR3 is 11 amino acids. The CDR3 DNA follows: TGTGCCAGCAGCCAAGCCCACGAGCAGTACTTC. Translated: CASSQAHEQYF.

Only a few counts were recorded for this clonotype. Mismatch with germline at one junction end may stem from a read error. The chain joins TRBV30 to TRBJ1-2; TRBD1 agrees at 9 bases. The CDR3 contains 13 residues. Germline lookup yields CDR1 GTSNPN and CDR2 SVGIG (reference sequence). The CDR3 protein is CARSRDRDTGYTF. As DNA, the CDR3 is TGTGCCAGGAGTAGGGACAGGGATACCGGCTACACCTTC.